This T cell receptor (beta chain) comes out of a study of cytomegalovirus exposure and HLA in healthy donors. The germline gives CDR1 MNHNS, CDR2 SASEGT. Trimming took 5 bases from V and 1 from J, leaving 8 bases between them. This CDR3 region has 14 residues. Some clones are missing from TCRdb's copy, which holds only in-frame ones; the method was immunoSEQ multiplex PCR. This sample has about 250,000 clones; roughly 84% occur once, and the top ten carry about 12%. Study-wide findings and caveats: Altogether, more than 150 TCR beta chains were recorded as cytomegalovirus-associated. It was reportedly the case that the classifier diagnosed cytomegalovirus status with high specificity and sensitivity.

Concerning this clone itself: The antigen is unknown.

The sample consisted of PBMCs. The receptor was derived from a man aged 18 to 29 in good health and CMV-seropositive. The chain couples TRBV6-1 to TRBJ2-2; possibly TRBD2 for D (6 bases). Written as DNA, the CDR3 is TGTGCCAGCAGTCCGGGACTGAACACCGGGGAGCTGTTTTTT. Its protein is CASSPGLNTGELFF.